The 22 T cell receptor beta chains in this list originate from one sample, sequenced in a study of T cell responses to AZD1222 COVID-19 vaccine. Profiling relied on immunoSEQ multiplex PCR, and the TCRdb table lists in-frame clones only, not all of them. The data show 45,000 to 60,000 clones, over 65% seen once. The sequenced sample was peripheral blood, obtained on day 0 of AZD1222 vaccination. The source is an adult in good health.

This clone came up a few times. CDR3 protein: CASTAPGGVRSYEQYF. The CDR3 nucleotides read TGTGCCAGCACCGCCCCGGGGGGGGTTCGGTCCTACGAGCAGTACTTC. The chain recombines TRBV11-2 with TRBJ2-7; 8 nucleotides agree with TRBD2. The CDR3 covers 16 residues. The germline V gene has CDR1 SGHAT and CDR2 FQNNGV. V lost 7 bases and J lost 1; bases outside the gene matches: 12.

This sequence joins TRBV5-1 and TRBJ1-5; no definite D call. From germline, CDR1 is SGHRS and CDR2 YFSETQ. V was trimmed by 4 bases and J by 2 bases, leaving 7 bases between them. This CDR3 is 13 amino acids long. The CDR3 region is CASSRTGNQPQHF. DNA of the CDR3: TGCGCCAGCAGCCGAACAGGCAATCAGCCCCAGCATTTT. The whole variable domain, filled in from reference TRBV5-1 and TRBJ1-5, reads KAGVTQTPRYLIKTRGQQVTLSCSPISGHRSVSWYQQTPGQGLQFLFEYFSETQRNKGNFPGRFSGRQFSNSRSEMNVSTLELGDSALYLCASSRTGNQPQHFGDGTRLSIL.

The chain carries TRBV3-1 (or the pseudogene TRBV3-2) and TRBJ1-3; weak D call: TRBD1 (6 bases). V dropped 0 bases and J dropped 4 bases, with 10 bases sitting between them. This CDR3 has 15 amino acids. Germline CDR1 is LGHDT and CDR2 is YNNKEL (reference sequence). The CDR3 protein is CASSQDRGGGNTIYF. The CDR3 nucleotides read TGTGCCAGCAGCCAAGATAGGGGGGGCGGAAACACCATATATTTT.

This clone came up a few times. This rearrangement joins TRBV25-1 to TRBJ1-2, with 8 bases matching TRBD1. Germline trimming cut 3 bases from V and 4 bases from J; bases unmatched to any gene: 1. This CDR3 has 13 residues. Germline-derived CDR1 and CDR2 are MGHDK and SYGVNS. CDR3 residues: CASSDGQGYGYTF. The CDR3, as DNA: TGTGCCAGCAGTGACGGACAGGGCTATGGCTACACCTTC.

The CDR3 is CASSHRAKNSPLHF. CDR3 nucleotide sequence: TGTGCCAGCAGCCACCGGGCCAAAAATTCACCCCTCCACTTT. V gene TRBV3-1 (or the pseudogene TRBV3-2) combines with J gene TRBJ1-6; D uncertain. The V and J ends lost 3 bases and 7 bases respectively, with 10 bases between them. This CDR3 is built from 14 residues. Germline values: CDR1 LGHDT, CDR2 YNNKEL (reference sequence).

CDR3 in DNA: TGTGCCAGCAGCTCTCTAGCGGGAGGGGAAGAGACCCAGTACTTC. Residues: CASSSLAGGEETQYF. The V call is TRBV5-4, the J call TRBJ2-5, with 12 nucleotides matching TRBD2. The germline gives CDR1 SGHNT, CDR2 YYREEE (reference sequence). The CDR3 is 15 amino acids. V lost 3 bases and J lost 3; bases outside the gene matches: 3.

The chain has TRBV19 and TRBJ2-2, with D unresolved. The CDR3 length is 16 residues. Per germline, CDR1 LNHDA and CDR2 SQIVND (reference sequence). V was pared by 5 bases and J by 2 bases, with 15 bases between. The CDR3 protein is CASSQREATNTGELFF. The CDR3, as DNA: TGTGCCAGTAGTCAGAGAGAGGCCACTAACACCGGGGAGCTGTTTTTT. Together with reference TRBV19 and TRBJ2-2, the CDR3 gives the full variable domain: DGGITQSPKYLFRKEGQNVTLSCEQNLNHDAMYWYRQDPGQGLRLIYYSQIVNDFQKGDIAEGYSVSREKKESFPLTVTSAQKNPTAFYLCASSQREATNTGELFFGEGSRLTVL.

The rearrangement uses TRBV4-2 and TRBJ2-2; 11 bases agree with TRBD2. CDR1 and CDR2 (germline): LGHNA, YNFKEQ. Unmatched junction bases numbered 2, after V lost 1 base and J lost 7 bases. The CDR3 is made up of 15 amino acids. The CDR3 DNA reads as TGTGCCAGCAGCCAAGTAGCGGGAGGGGGCGGGGAGCTGTTTTTT. Translation: CASSQVAGGGGELFF.

Within the sample, this clone is medium-sized. The chain employs TRBV29-1 and TRBJ1-2; D unresolved. Germline V CDR1 and CDR2: SQVTM, ANQGSEA. This CDR3 has 10 residues. Trimming took 3 bases from V and 7 from J, leaving 6 bases between them. CDR3 sequence: CSVDSSGYTF. The CDR3 bases are TGCAGCGTTGATAGTTCTGGCTACACCTTC.

This clone was seen a handful of times. This chain links TRBV14 with TRBJ2-5; no clear D. Trimming shortened V by 1 base and J by 4 bases, and 1 base separated the two germline ends. The CDR3 runs 11 residues. The germline V gene encodes CDR1 SGHDN and CDR2 FVKESK. The CDR3 DNA is TGTGCCAGCAGCCAAGCAGAGACCCAGTACTTC. This translates into CASSQAETQYF.

The chain is built from TRBV30 and TRBJ1-5; D is ambiguous. CDR1 is GTSNPN, CDR2 SVGIG, per germline (reference sequence). The V end lost 1 base, the J end lost 11 bases, and 15 bases lay between the germline ends. The CDR3 sequence is 13 residues long. Here the CDR3 reads CAWSGQEVTAQHF. The CDR3 bases are TGTGCCTGGAGTGGGCAGGAAGTCACGGCCCAGCATTTT. The whole variable domain, remainder taken from reference TRBV30 and TRBJ1-5, is SQTIHQWPATLVQPVGSPLSLECTVEGTSNPNLYWYRQAAGRGLQLLFYSVGIGQISSEVPQNLSASRPQDRQFILSSKKLLLSDSGFYLCAWSGQEVTAQHFGDGTRLSIL.

The chain is built from TRBV19 and TRBJ1-4, with D perhaps matching TRBD1 (5 bases). The V and J ends lost 6 bases and 5 bases respectively, with 16 bases between them. Germline CDR1 LNHDA, CDR2 SQIVND (reference sequence). This CDR3 is 15 amino acids long. Here the CDR3 DNA reads TGTGCCAGTAGGCCTGTCGACAGACGAAATGAAAAACTGTTTTTT. The encoded protein is CASRPVDRRNEKLFF.

The chain has TRBV12-3 or TRBV12-4 and TRBJ2-1, with TRBD1 as a possible D gene (5 bases). With 1 base removed from V and 6 bases from J, the gap between germline ends came to 7 bases. CDR3 length: 13 amino acids. The CDR3 bases are TGTGCCAGCAGTTTAGGCCAGGGCAATGAGCAGTTCTTC. Its translation: CASSLGQGNEQFF.

This clone was detected a few times. This chain joins TRBV19 and TRBJ2-6; D tentatively reads TRBD1 or TRBD2 (5 bases each). Germline V gene lookup returns CDR1 LNHDA and CDR2 SQIVND (reference sequence). This CDR3 has 18 amino acids. The V gene lost 3 bases and the J gene lost 1 base, with 16 bases spanning the gap. CDR3 coding DNA: TGTGCCAGTAGTATTGGGACCGCCCGGACATCTGGGGCCAACGTCCTGACTTTC. Its translation is CASSIGTARTSGANVLTF.

The V and J genes are TRBV28 and TRBJ2-4, with D hard to call. The V gene's germline CDR1 is MDHEN and CDR2 SYDVKM. The ends were cut back, 3 bases at V and 5 bases at J, with 14 bases in the middle. The CDR3 length is 15 residues. The CDR3 region is CASSLAQTPQNIQYF. The CDR3 region has the DNA TGTGCCAGCAGTTTGGCCCAAACTCCACAAAACATTCAGTACTTC.

The V and J genes are TRBV5-1 and TRBJ2-6; TRBD2 might be the D (5 bases). Trimming took 0 bases from V and 0 from J, leaving 7 bases between them. This CDR3 comprises 16 residues. Germline loops: CDR1 SGHRS, CDR2 YFSETQ. The CDR3 DNA reads as TGCGCCAGCAGCTTGGGTCGGGGCTCTGGGGCCAACGTCCTGACTTTC. This gives the protein CASSLGRGSGANVLTF.

The chain carries TRBV25-1 and TRBJ1-2; 7 bases agree with TRBD1. Germline loops: CDR1 MGHDK, CDR2 SYGVNS. J gave up 8 bases and V 4 bases, and 4 bases lay outside the gene matches. This CDR3 has 12 amino acids. The chain's CDR3 is CASSVGTVGYTF. The CDR3 region has the DNA TGTGCCAGCAGTGTGGGGACAGTCGGCTACACCTTC.

This clone was picked up one time. The V and J genes are TRBV5-8 and TRBJ2-7, with 8 bases aligning to TRBD1. Per germline, CDR1 SGHTS and CDR2 YDEGEE. This CDR3 contains 14 residues. Unmatched junction bases numbered 4, after V lost 3 bases and J lost 2 bases. In DNA form, the CDR3 reads TGTGCCAGCAGCTCGCCGGGACAGGCCTACGAGCAGTACTTC. Protein sequence: CASSSPGQAYEQYF.

V usage is TRBV7-2 and J usage is TRBJ2-1; D perhaps matches TRBD2 (6 bases). Per the germline V gene, CDR1 is SGHTA and CDR2 is FQGNSA. Trimming shortened V by 5 bases and J by 8 bases, and 19 bases separated the two germline ends. This CDR3 contains 15 residues. CDR3 protein: CASSPSGGGIHEQFF. The CDR3 nucleotides read TGTGCCAGCAGCCCCAGCGGCGGAGGGATCCATGAGCAGTTCTTC.

V and J are TRBV5-5 and TRBJ1-2; 7 bases map to TRBD1. V shed 0 bases and J 4 bases; nucleotides not matched to a gene: 9. The CDR3 spans 16 residues. Germline V gene sequence: CDR1 SGHKS, CDR2 YYEKEE (reference sequence). For the CDR3, the DNA is TGTGCCAGCAGCTTGGCTCCCGGGACAGACTTCTATGGCTACACCTTC. Translated: CASSLAPGTDFYGYTF.

Only a few counts were recorded for this clone. CDR3 amino acids: CASSPGSRQNQPQHF. The CDR3 DNA reads TGTGCCAGTAGCCCCGGATCCCGCCAGAATCAGCCCCAGCATTTT. The rearrangement joins TRBV19 to TRBJ1-5; D is ambiguous. The CDR3 is 15 residues long. V dropped 6 bases and J dropped 4 bases, with 16 bases sitting between them. Germline V gene data show CDR1 as LNHDA and CDR2 as SQIVND (reference sequence).

This sequence joins TRBV21-1 and TRBJ1-6. TRBV21-1 is a recognized pseudogene. The CDR3 covers 19 residues. The CDR3 coding sequence is TGTGCCAGCAGCAAAGAAGGAGGGGGAGGCAATTCTGATAATTCACCCCTCCACTTT. Residues: CASSKEGGGGNSDNSPLHF.